The clone carrying this T cell receptor beta chain appeared a single time. Its target is unknown. This entry belongs to a study of shared clonotypes between healthy human individuals. Points from the study as a whole: The sampled material consisted only of blood, and tissue repertoires are likely to differ.

Germline V gene data show CDR1 as MNHEY and CDR2 as SMNVEV (reference sequence). The CDR3 runs to 13 residues. With V trimmed by 4 bases and J by 5 bases, 4 bases remained unmatched. Deep-level assay runs were performed. TCRdb's table, derived via immunoSEQ multiplex PCR, lists solely in-frame clones and lacks some. The sample yields about 770,000 clones, roughly 72% seen once. The receptor was isolated from a woman in her 30s in good health. This chain links TRBV27 with TRBJ2-5; 7 nucleotides match TRBD2. Sequenced: memory CD4+ T cells sorted from blood. Subset defined: CD45RA-negative fraction. CDR3 amino acids: CASSSAGVETQYF. For the CDR3, the DNA is TGTGCCAGCAGTTCGGCGGGAGTGGAGACCCAGTACTTC.